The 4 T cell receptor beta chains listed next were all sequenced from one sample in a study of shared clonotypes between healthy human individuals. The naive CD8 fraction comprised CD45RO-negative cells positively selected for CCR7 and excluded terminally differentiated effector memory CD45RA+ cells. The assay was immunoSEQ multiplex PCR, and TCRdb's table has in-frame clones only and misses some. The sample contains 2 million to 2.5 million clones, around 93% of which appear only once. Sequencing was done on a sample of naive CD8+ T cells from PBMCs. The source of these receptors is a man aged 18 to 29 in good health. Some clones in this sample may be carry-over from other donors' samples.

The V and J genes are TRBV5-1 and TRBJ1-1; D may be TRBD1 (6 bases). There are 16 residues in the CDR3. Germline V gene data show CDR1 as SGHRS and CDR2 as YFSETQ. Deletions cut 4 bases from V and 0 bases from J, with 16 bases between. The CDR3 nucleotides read TGCGCCAGCAGCACAACAGGGCCAATCATGAACACTGAAGCTTTCTTT. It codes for CASSTTGPIMNTEAFF.

The CDR3 DNA is TGTGCTAGTGGTTTGGGGCCGGGAGTTAACAATGAGCAGTTCTTC. Protein sequence: CASGLGPGVNNEQFF. The chain couples TRBV12-5 to TRBJ2-1, with D maybe TRBD2 (6 bases). From germline, CDR1 is LGHNT and CDR2 FRNRAP. The V end was cut by 1 base, the J end by 5 bases, with 12 bases between. The CDR3 length is 15 residues.

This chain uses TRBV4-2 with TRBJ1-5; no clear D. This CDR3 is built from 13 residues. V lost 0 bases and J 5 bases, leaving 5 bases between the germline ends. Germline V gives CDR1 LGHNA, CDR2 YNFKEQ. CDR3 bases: TGTGCCAGCAGCCAAGATTTAGATCAGCCCCAGCATTTT. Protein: CASSQDLDQPQHF.

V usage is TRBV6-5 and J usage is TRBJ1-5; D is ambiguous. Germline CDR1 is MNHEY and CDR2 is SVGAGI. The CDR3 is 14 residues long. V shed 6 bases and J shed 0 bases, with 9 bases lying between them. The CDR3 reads CASSRANSNQPQHF. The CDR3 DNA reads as TGTGCCAGCAGCCGGGCAAATAGCAATCAGCCCCAGCATTTT.